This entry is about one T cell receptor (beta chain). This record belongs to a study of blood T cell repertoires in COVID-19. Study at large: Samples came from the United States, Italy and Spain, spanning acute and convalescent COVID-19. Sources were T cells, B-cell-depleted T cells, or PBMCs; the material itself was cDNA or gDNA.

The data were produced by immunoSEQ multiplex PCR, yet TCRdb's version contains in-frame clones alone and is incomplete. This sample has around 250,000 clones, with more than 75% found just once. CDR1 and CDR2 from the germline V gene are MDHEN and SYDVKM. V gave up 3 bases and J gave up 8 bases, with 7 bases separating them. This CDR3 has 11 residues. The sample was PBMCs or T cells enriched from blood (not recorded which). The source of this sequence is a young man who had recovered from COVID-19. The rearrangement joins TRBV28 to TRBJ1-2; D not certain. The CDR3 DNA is TGTGCCAGCAGTTTCGTCTCGGGCTACACCTTC. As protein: CASSFVSGYTF.